This T cell receptor (beta chain) comes out of a study of T-cell reconstitution after alpha-beta-depleted transplantation in children. CDR1 is MGHDK, CDR2 SYGVNS, per germline. The CDR3 loop spans 12 amino acids. The V end lost 7 bases, the J end lost 7 bases, and 13 bases lay between the germline ends. Unique molecular identifiers were incorporated when the TCRbeta library was constructed. TCRdb used MiXCR to reprocess the PCR reads, holding one entry per CDR3 protein. The table has approximately 400,000 distinct CDR3 sequences, roughly a tenth seen once. The source of this sequence is a human donor who donated a stem cell graft to a child with acute myeloid leukemia. The chain uses TRBV25-1 and TRBJ1-2; D possibly corresponds to TRBD1 (6 bases). This material consisted of PBMCs from the stem cell graft donor, taken from the stem cell graft. CDR3 sequence: CASIGGLGGYTF. The DNA of the CDR3 is TGTGCCAGCATTGGGGGGCTCGGTGGCTACACCTTC.